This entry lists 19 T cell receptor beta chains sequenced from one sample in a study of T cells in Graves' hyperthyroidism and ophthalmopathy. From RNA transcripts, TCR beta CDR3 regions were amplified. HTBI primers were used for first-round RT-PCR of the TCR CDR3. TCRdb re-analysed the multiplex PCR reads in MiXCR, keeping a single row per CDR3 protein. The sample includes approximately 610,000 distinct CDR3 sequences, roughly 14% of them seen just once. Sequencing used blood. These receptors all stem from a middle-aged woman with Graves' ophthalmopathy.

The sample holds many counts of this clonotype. This CDR3 reads CAWSETASEQYF. CDR3 nucleotides: TGTGCCTGGAGTGAGACCGCCTCCGAGCAGTACTTC. The chain has TRBV30 and TRBJ2-7; D unclear. Trimming cost V 1 base and J 6 bases, with 10 bases left between them. There are 12 residues in the CDR3. CDR1 is GTSNPN and CDR2 is SVGIG in the germline V gene (reference sequence).

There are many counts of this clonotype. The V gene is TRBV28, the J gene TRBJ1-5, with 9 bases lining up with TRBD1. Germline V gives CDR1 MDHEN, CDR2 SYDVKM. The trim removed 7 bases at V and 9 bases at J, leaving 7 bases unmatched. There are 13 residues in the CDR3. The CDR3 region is CASKTGGILPQHF. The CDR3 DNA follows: TGTGCCAGCAAAACAGGGGGCATATTGCCCCAGCATTTT.

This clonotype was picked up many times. CDR3 loop: CASSVPSGGYTF. CDR3 bases: TGTGCCAGCAGCGTTCCATCCGGGGGCTACACCTTC. J is TRBJ1-2 and V is TRBV2; D uncertain. Germline V CDR1 and CDR2: SNHLY, FYNNEI. V lost 6 bases to trimming and J lost 8 bases, with 13 bases between them. CDR3 length equals 12 residues.

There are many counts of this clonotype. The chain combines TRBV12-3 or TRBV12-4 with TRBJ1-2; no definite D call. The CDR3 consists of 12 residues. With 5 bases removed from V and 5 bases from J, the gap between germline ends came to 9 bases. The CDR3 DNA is TGTGCCAGCAGTCAGGTTTTTTATGGCTACACCTTC. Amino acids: CASSQVFYGYTF.

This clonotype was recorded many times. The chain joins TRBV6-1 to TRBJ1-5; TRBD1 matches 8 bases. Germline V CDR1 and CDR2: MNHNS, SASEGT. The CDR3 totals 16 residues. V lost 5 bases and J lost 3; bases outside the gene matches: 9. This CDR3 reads CASSRGQGLVNQPQHF. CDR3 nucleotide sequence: TGTGCCAGCAGTAGAGGACAGGGCTTAGTCAATCAGCCCCAGCATTTT.

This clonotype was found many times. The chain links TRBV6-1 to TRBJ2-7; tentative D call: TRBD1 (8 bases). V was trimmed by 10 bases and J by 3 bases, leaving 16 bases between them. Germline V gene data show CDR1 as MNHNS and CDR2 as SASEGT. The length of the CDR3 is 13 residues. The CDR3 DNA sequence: TGTGCCACCGAGGACAGGGAGGGCTACGAGCAGTACTTC. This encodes CATEDREGYEQYF.

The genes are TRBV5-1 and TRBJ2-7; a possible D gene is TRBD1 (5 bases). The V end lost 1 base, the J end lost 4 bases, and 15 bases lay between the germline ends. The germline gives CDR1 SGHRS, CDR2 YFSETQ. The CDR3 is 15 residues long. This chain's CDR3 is CASSLIDRDSYEQYF. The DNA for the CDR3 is TGCGCCAGCAGCTTGATCGACAGAGACTCGTACGAGCAGTACTTC.

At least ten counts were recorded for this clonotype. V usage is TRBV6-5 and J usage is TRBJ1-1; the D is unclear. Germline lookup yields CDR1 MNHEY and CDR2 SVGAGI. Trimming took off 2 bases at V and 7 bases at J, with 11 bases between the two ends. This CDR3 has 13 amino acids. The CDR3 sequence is CASSYRGVGEAFF. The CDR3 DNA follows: TGTGCCAGCAGTTACCGCGGCGTCGGTGAAGCTTTCTTT.

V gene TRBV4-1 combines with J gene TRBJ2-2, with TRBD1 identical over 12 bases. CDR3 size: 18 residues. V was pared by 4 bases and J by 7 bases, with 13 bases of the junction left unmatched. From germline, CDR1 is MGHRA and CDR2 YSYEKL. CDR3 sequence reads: CASSLPGQGAGFGGELFF. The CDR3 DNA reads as TGCGCCAGCAGCCTTCCGGGACAGGGGGCCGGCTTTGGCGGGGAGCTGTTTTTT.

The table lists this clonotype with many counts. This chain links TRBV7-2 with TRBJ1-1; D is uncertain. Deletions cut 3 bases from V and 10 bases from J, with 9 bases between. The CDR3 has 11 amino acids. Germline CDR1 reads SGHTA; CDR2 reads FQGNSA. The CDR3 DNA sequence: TGTGCCAGCAGCTTCGGTGCGCTAGCTTTCTTT. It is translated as CASSFGALAFF.

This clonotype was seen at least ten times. CDR3 residues: CSASPPTWPQHF. The DNA for the CDR3 is TGCAGTGCTAGCCCCCCGACATGGCCCCAGCATTTT. The chain combines TRBV20-1 with TRBJ1-5; D not certain. The CDR3 loop spans 12 amino acids. Germline-derived CDR1 and CDR2 are DFQATT and SNEGSKA (reference sequence). V lost 3 bases to trimming and J lost 9 bases, with 12 bases between them.

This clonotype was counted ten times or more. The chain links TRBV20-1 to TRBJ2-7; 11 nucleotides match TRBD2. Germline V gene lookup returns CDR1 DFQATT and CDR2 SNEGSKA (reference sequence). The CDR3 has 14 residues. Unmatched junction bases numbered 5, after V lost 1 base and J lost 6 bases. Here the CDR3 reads CSARVTSGSFEQYF. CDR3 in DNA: TGCAGTGCTAGAGTAACTAGCGGGAGTTTCGAGCAGTACTTC.

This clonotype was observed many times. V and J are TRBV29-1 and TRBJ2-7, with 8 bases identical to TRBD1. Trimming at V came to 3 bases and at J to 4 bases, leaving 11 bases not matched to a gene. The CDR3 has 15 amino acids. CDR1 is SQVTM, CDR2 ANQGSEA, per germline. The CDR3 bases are TGCAGCGTTGAGATTAAGACAGGGGCGAAATACGAGCAGTACTTC. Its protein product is CSVEIKTGAKYEQYF.

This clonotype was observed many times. The CDR3 spells CATNDAAYEQYF. In DNA form, the CDR3 reads TGTGCCACGAACGACGCCGCCTACGAGCAGTACTTC. J is TRBJ2-7 and V is TRBV6-2 or TRBV6-3; no definite D call. The V gene lost 10 bases and the J gene lost 2 bases, with 12 bases spanning the gap. This CDR3 region has 12 residues. Germline V gene sequence: CDR1 MNHEY, CDR2 SVGEGT.

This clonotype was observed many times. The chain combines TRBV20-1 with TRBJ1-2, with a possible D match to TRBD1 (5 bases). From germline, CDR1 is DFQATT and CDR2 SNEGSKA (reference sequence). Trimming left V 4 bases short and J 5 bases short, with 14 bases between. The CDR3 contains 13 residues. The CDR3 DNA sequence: TGCAGTGCTATGGTAGGGTGGGGGTATGGCTACACCTTC. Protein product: CSAMVGWGYGYTF.

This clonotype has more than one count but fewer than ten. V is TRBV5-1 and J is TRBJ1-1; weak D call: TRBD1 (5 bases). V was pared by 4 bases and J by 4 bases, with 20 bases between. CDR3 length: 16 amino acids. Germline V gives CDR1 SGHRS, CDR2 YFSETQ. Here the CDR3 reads CASSRKAGSGFTEAFF. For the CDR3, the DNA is TGCGCCAGCAGCAGGAAAGCAGGGAGCGGTTTCACTGAAGCTTTCTTT.

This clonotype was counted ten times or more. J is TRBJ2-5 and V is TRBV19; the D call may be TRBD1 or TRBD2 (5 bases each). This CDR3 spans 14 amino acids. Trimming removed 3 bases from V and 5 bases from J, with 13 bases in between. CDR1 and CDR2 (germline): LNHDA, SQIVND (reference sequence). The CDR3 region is CASSISAGTETQYF. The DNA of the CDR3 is TGTGCCAGTAGTATCTCGGCAGGGACCGAGACCCAGTACTTC.

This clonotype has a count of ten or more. The CDR3 DNA is TGTGCCAGCAGTTTAGCGATGAGGGGCGGGAGGAACAACCCTCCCTACGAGCAGTACTTC. Translating gives CASSLAMRGGRNNPPYEQYF. The chain carries TRBV12-3 or TRBV12-4 and TRBJ2-7; 8 bases agree with TRBD2. V dropped 0 bases and J dropped 2; count of bases not matched to a gene: 18. The CDR3 length is 20 residues.

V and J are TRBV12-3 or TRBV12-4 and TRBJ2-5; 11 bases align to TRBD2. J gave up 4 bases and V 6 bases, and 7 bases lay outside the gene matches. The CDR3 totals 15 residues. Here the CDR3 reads CASRGLAERGETQYF. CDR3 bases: TGTGCCAGCAGGGGACTAGCGGAAAGAGGAGAGACCCAGTACTTC.